The entry below gives a single T cell receptor beta chain sequence along with its context. No antigen is known for it. The record originates from a study of CD8+ T cells in alopecia areata. Study results and caveats: Scalp and blood samples kept many expanded lesional clones throughout tofacitinib. Mice showed clearer TCR sharing than patients did, a gap that was possibly HLA-related.

CDR3 size: 14 residues. The V gene's germline CDR1 is SGHTA and CDR2 FQGNSA. V was trimmed by 0 bases and J by 1 base, leaving 7 bases between them. Once RNA had been extracted, it was reverse transcribed into cDNA to act as the sequencing template. Method: immunoSEQ multiplex PCR; TCRdb's copy keeps in-frame clones and lacks some. In the table there are 110,000 to 150,000 clones, roughly four fifths of which are singletons. Documented treatment: oral pan-JAK inhibitor, 5-10 mg twice daily. Peripheral blood samples and lesional scalp punch biopsies were obtained from alopecia areata patients. Sorted populations comprised CD4+ and CD8+ T cells obtained from PBMCs.

This sequence was found in a human donor with alopecia areata. Sequenced material: CD8+ T cells sorted from blood, taken at week 4, from a patient treated with tofacitinib. The chain employs TRBV7-2 and TRBJ2-7, with unresolved D. Written as DNA, the CDR3 is TGTGCCAGCAGCTTAGCCGGACCATCCTACGAGCAGTACTTC. Translated: CASSLAGPSYEQYF.